The next 23 T cell receptor beta chains were all read from a single sample in a study of blood T cell repertoires in COVID-19. Here immunoSEQ multiplex PCR was the method, and the copy in TCRdb shows in-frame clones only, minus some. The sample lists a few hundred thousand clones; 75% to 95% were seen once. The sequenced sample consisted of peripheral blood. All receptors derive from a woman aged 30 to 39 with COVID-19, enrolled during active disease.

In this sample, this clone turned up a few times. This rearrangement joins TRBV11-2 to TRBJ1-6; D call uncertain. V lost 0 bases and J 6 bases, leaving 6 bases between the germline ends. Germline-derived CDR1 and CDR2 are SGHAT and FQNNGV. The CDR3 runs 14 residues. The CDR3 protein is CASSLDLSNSPLHF. DNA of the CDR3: TGTGCCAGCAGCTTAGATCTTAGTAATTCACCCCTCCACTTT.

For this clone: Germline is not matched at one junction end, which may reflect a read error. The chain recombines TRBV11-2 with TRBJ2-7, with D tentatively TRBD1 (5 bases). This CDR3 contains 15 residues. Germline V gene data show CDR1 as SGHAT and CDR2 as FQNNGV. Here the CDR3 DNA reads TGTGCCAACAGCTTATTGAGGCAGGGCCCCTACGAGCAGTACTTC. Residues: CANSLLRQGPYEQYF. The complete variable domain, with remaining parts taken from reference TRBV11-2 and TRBJ2-7, reads EAGVAQSPRYKIIEKRQSVAFWCNPISGHATLYWYQQILGQGPKLLIQFQNNGVVDDSQLPKDRFSAERLKGVDSTLKIQPAKLEDSAVYLCANSLLRQGPYEQYFGPGTRLTVT.

The chain uses TRBV5-1 and TRBJ2-3; 7 positions match TRBD1. This CDR3 region has 16 residues. V was pared by 4 bases and J by 3 bases, with 11 bases of the junction left unmatched. Germline V lookup: CDR1 SGHRS, CDR2 YFSETQ. The CDR3 region has the DNA TGCGCCAGCAGCCGCCCGACAGGGACCCCAACAGATACGCAGTATTTT. Translated, it gives CASSRPTGTPTDTQYF.

This clone has a single count. This sequence joins TRBV7-9 and TRBJ1-3, with 9 bases fitting TRBD1. The V gene end was trimmed by 5 bases and the J gene end by 0 bases; junction bases not matched to a gene: 8. Germline assignment: CDR1 SEHNR and CDR2 FQNEAQ (reference sequence). The CDR3 covers 17 residues. The CDR3 DNA is TGTGCCAGCAGCAATTCGGGACAGGGTAACTCTGGAAACACCATATATTTT. Translated, it gives CASSNSGQGNSGNTIYF.

This chain joins TRBV30 and TRBJ2-2; 7 nucleotides match TRBD1. The V gene's germline CDR1 is GTSNPN and CDR2 SVGIG (reference sequence). V lost 5 bases to trimming and J lost 2 bases; unmatched junction nucleotides: 5. The CDR3 contains 14 residues. For the CDR3, the DNA is TGTGCCTGGGGTCGACAGGGAAACACCGGGGAGCTGTTTTTT. Its translation: CAWGRQGNTGELFF.

The chain carries TRBV20-1 and TRBJ1-5; 9 bases are shared with TRBD1. CDR1 is DFQATT and CDR2 is SNEGSKA in the germline V gene (reference sequence). There are 15 residues in the CDR3. Losses at the gene ends were 3 bases for V and 3 bases for J; bases not matched to a gene: 6. This CDR3 reads CSASIGTGLNQPQHF. CDR3 DNA: TGCAGTGCTAGTATCGGGACAGGGCTCAATCAGCCCCAGCATTTT.

This rearrangement joins TRBV28 to TRBJ2-5; 8 bases map to TRBD2. There are 16 residues in the CDR3. In germline, CDR1 is MDHEN, CDR2 SYDVKM. The V segment lost 5 bases and the J segment 0 bases; nucleotides outside the gene matches: 8. DNA for the CDR3: TGTGCCAGCAGTCTCCCGGGAGGGGGTTACCAAGAGACCCAGTACTTC. Its translation is CASSLPGGGYQETQYF.

J is TRBJ1-1 and V is TRBV3-1 (or the pseudogene TRBV3-2), with D unclear. Germline V CDR1 and CDR2: LGHDT, YNNKEL (reference sequence). The V end was cut by 4 bases, the J end by 0 bases, with 12 bases between. The CDR3 loop spans 15 amino acids. The CDR3 is CASSLRESMNTEAFF. In DNA, the CDR3 is TGTGCCAGCAGCCTTAGGGAGAGCATGAACACTGAAGCTTTCTTT.

The table lists this clone with a few counts. The chain carries TRBV19 and TRBJ1-1; D perhaps matches TRBD1 (6 bases). Germline CDR1 reads LNHDA; CDR2 reads SQIVND (reference sequence). The length of the CDR3 is 15 residues. V was shortened by 7 bases and J by 0 bases, with 15 bases between the two germline ends. The CDR3 region is CASTPTQGVNTEAFF. In DNA, the CDR3 is TGTGCCAGTACGCCAACACAGGGAGTGAACACTGAAGCTTTCTTT.

The V gene is TRBV19, the J gene TRBJ2-7, with 7 bases aligning to TRBD1. This CDR3 has 14 residues. J gave up 0 bases and V 6 bases, and 5 bases lay outside the gene matches. Germline CDR1 LNHDA, CDR2 SQIVND (reference sequence). DNA of the CDR3: TGTGCCAGTAGAGAGGACAGGAGCTCCTACGAGCAGTACTTC. Translated: CASREDRSSYEQYF.

The chain couples TRBV6-1 to TRBJ1-1, with a possible D match to TRBD1 (6 bases). Per the germline V gene, CDR1 is MNHNS and CDR2 is SASEGT. V lost 3 bases and J lost 0, with 8 bases in between. The CDR3 consists of 14 residues. CDR3 loop: CASSEWDMNTEAFF. CDR3 coding DNA: TGTGCCAGCAGTGAGTGGGACATGAACACTGAAGCTTTCTTT.

The chain employs TRBV18 and TRBJ2-1; no clear D gene. Trimming removed 6 bases at V and 5 bases at J, with 20 bases between. The CDR3 covers 16 residues. Per germline, CDR1 KGHSH and CDR2 LQKENI. The CDR3 nucleotides read TGTGCCAGCTCTCCCATACTAAACACTCCAAACAATGAGCAGTTCTTC. This gives the protein CASSPILNTPNNEQFF.

The V and J genes are TRBV4-2 and TRBJ1-1; D remains unclear. Trimming removed 2 bases from V and 3 bases from J, with 10 bases in between. The CDR3 extends over 14 amino acids. Germline V gene data show CDR1 as LGHNA and CDR2 as YNFKEQ. CDR3 in DNA: TGTGCCAGCAGCCAAAATCCGCCGGACACTGAAGCTTTCTTT. Translated: CASSQNPPDTEAFF.

The V call is TRBV5-6, the J call TRBJ2-2; D is undetermined. The CDR3 runs 15 residues. Germline V CDR1 and CDR2: SGHDT, YYEEEE. V lost 0 bases and J 0 bases, leaving 6 bases between the germline ends. CDR3 bases: TGTGCCAGCAGCTTGGTAACAGCGAACACCGGGGAGCTGTTTTTT. This sequence encodes CASSLVTANTGELFF.

This chain joins TRBV5-1 and TRBJ2-5, with D uncertain. V lost 4 bases, J lost 2 bases, and 9 bases lay in between. This CDR3 comprises 13 residues. Looked up from germline, CDR1 is SGHRS and CDR2 is YFSETQ. CDR3 bases: TGCGCCAGCAGCCCAGGCTCGCAAGAGACCCAGTACTTC. Its translation: CASSPGSQETQYF.

The CDR3, as DNA: TGTGCCAGCAGCTTAGCCGCTAGCTGGGGGAGGGACTACGAGCAGTACTTC. Its protein is CASSLAASWGRDYEQYF. J is TRBJ2-7 and V is TRBV7-8; 7 nucleotides match TRBD2. The ends lost 0 bases at V and 3 bases at J; junction bases unmatched: 11. The CDR3 totals 17 residues. Germline assignment: CDR1 SGHVS and CDR2 FQNEAQ. The full variable domain, in which reference TRBV7-8 and TRBJ2-7 provide the parts outside the CDR3, is GAGVSQSPRYKVAKRGQDVALRCDPISGHVSLFWYQQALGQGPEFLTYFQNEAQLDKSGLPSDRFFAERPEGSVSTLKIQRTQQEDSAVYLCASSLAASWGRDYEQYFGPGTRLTVT.

The rearrangement joins TRBV5-1 to TRBJ1-2; possible D gene TRBD1, 6 bases. Trimming took 6 bases from V and 8 from J, leaving 14 bases between them. The germline V gene encodes CDR1 SGHRS and CDR2 YFSETQ. The CDR3 length is 12 residues. CDR3 sequence reads: CASTPGGLGYTF. The CDR3 nucleotides are TGCGCCAGCACCCCCGGGGGGCTGGGCTACACCTTC.

This clone is a singleton in its sample. The chain employs TRBV18 and TRBJ1-2, with D maybe TRBD1 (6 bases). The CDR3 consists of 14 residues. Germline values: CDR1 KGHSH, CDR2 LQKENI. Deletions cut 1 base from V and 4 bases from J, with 10 bases between. CDR3 sequence reads: CASSPLDSRYGYTF. CDR3 nucleotides: TGTGCCAGCTCACCACTGGACAGTCGCTATGGCTACACCTTC.

The rearrangement links TRBV11-2 to TRBJ2-7; D is possibly TRBD2 (6 bases). Trimming shortened V by 5 bases and J by 4 bases, and 15 bases separated the two germline ends. CDR3 length equals 14 residues. Per germline, CDR1 SGHAT and CDR2 FQNNGV. CDR3 bases: TGTGCCAGCAGCCCTACTAGCAAGCTATACGAGCAGTACTTC. It yields the protein CASSPTSKLYEQYF. The full variable domain, with the rest looked up from reference TRBV11-2 and TRBJ2-7, is EAGVAQSPRYKIIEKRQSVAFWCNPISGHATLYWYQQILGQGPKLLIQFQNNGVVDDSQLPKDRFSAERLKGVDSTLKIQPAKLEDSAVYLCASSPTSKLYEQYFGPGTRLTVT.

This chain links TRBV6-5 with TRBJ1-4; no clear D gene. With 7 bases removed from V and 6 bases from J, the gap between germline ends came to 15 bases. This CDR3 has 14 residues. Germline V CDR1 and CDR2: MNHEY, SVGAGI. CDR3 bases: TGTGCCAGCACCGGGGTCTCGAGTTATGAAAAACTGTTTTTT. This translates into CASTGVSSYEKLFF.

The chain uses TRBV5-1 and TRBJ2-3; D may be TRBD2 (6 bases). Trimming took off 0 bases at V and 4 bases at J, with 12 bases between the two ends. Germline loops: CDR1 SGHRS, CDR2 YFSETQ. The CDR3 runs to 15 residues. The CDR3: CASSLERRRADTQYF. CDR3 nucleotides: TGCGCCAGCAGCTTGGAGCGCCGGAGGGCAGATACGCAGTATTTT.

This clone appeared a single time. V is TRBV7-2 and J is TRBJ1-6; the D is unclear. Trimming cost V 5 bases and J 13 bases, with 24 bases left between them. This CDR3 has 16 residues. CDR1 is SGHTA and CDR2 is FQGNSA in the germline V gene. DNA for the CDR3: TGTGCCAGCAGCGGATTATGGGCGGAGCTGCGGGTCCCCCTCCACTTT. The encoded protein is CASSGLWAELRVPLHF.

This sequence joins TRBV9 and TRBJ1-1; D possibly corresponds to TRBD1 (5 bases). CDR3 length: 15 residues. CDR1 is SGDLS, CDR2 YYNGEE, per germline. The ends were cut back, 3 bases at V and 1 base at J, with 13 bases in the middle. CDR3 in amino acids: CASSARDSGNTEAFF. CDR3 sequence (DNA): TGTGCCAGCAGCGCCCGGGACTCCGGGAACACTGAAGCTTTCTTT.